One and the same sample provided the 28 T cell receptor beta chains below, sequenced in a study of T cells in localized non-small cell lung cancer. Clones were sequenced by immunoSEQ multiplex PCR, and TCRdb holds only the in-frame ones, with some missing. The data show around 64,000 clones, roughly 81% seen once. This specimen was PBMCs, taken before any cancer treatment. These receptors originate from a man aged 35-75 years with stage II lung adenocarcinoma.

V gene TRBV7-8 combines with J gene TRBJ2-1; the D gene is possibly TRBD2 (5 bases). Germline CDR1 and CDR2: SGHVS and FQNEAQ. The CDR3 is made up of 14 amino acids. V lost 2 bases, J lost 9 bases, and 14 bases lay in between. CDR3 nucleotide sequence: TGTGCCAGCAGCTTAACCCTAGCAATAGGTGAGCAGTTCTTC. Protein product: CASSLTLAIGEQFF. Complete variable domain (other parts from reference TRBV7-8 and TRBJ2-1): GAGVSQSPRYKVAKRGQDVALRCDPISGHVSLFWYQQALGQGPEFLTYFQNEAQLDKSGLPSDRFFAERPEGSVSTLKIQRTQQEDSAVYLCASSLTLAIGEQFFGPGTRLTVL.

The chain has TRBV7-9 and TRBJ1-4; D is unresolved. Trimming left V 8 bases short and J 11 bases short, with 18 bases between. CDR1 and CDR2 (germline): SEHNR, FQNEAQ (reference sequence). The CDR3 runs to 13 residues. The CDR3 sequence: CASGMGTGEKLFF. The CDR3 bases are TGTGCCAGCGGGATGGGCACGGGAGAGAAACTGTTTTTT.

V is TRBV5-1 and J is TRBJ2-7; a possible D gene is TRBD1 (6 bases). V was trimmed by 5 bases and J by 2 bases, leaving 11 bases between them. The length of the CDR3 is 13 residues. Germline V CDR1 and CDR2: SGHRS, YFSETQ. The CDR3 nucleotides are TGCGCCAGCAGGAGGGGGATGGCCTACGAGCAGTACTTC. Translating it yields CASRRGMAYEQYF.

V gene TRBV14 combines with J gene TRBJ1-4; 7 positions agree with TRBD1. J lost 5 bases, V lost 4 bases, and 16 bases had no gene match. This CDR3 comprises 18 residues. Germline CDR1 reads SGHDN; CDR2 reads FVKESK. Here the CDR3 reads CASSPADRATYPNEKLFF. The CDR3 DNA is TGTGCCAGCAGCCCGGCCGACAGGGCCACCTACCCCAATGAAAAACTGTTTTTT.

The V and J genes are TRBV6-5 and TRBJ2-1; the D is unclear. Trimming pared 0 bases from V and 10 bases from J, leaving 10 bases between. Germline V CDR1 and CDR2: MNHEY, SVGAGI. This CDR3 region has 13 residues. DNA for the CDR3: TGTGCCAGCAGTTACTCCGTAGGCGGCGAGCAGTTCTTC. Its translation: CASSYSVGGEQFF.

CDR3 sequence reads: CASSVDRAPQETQYF. In DNA form, the CDR3 reads TGTGCCAGCAGCGTAGACAGGGCTCCTCAAGAGACCCAGTACTTC. V is TRBV9 and J is TRBJ2-5, with D possibly being TRBD1 (6 bases). Deletions cut 0 bases from V and 2 bases from J, with 11 bases between. The germline V gene encodes CDR1 SGDLS and CDR2 YYNGEE. This CDR3 has 15 residues.

The chain uses TRBV5-8 and TRBJ1-2; D is unresolved. The germline V gene encodes CDR1 SGHTS and CDR2 YDEGEE. The ends were cut back, 0 bases at V and 4 bases at J, with 10 bases in the middle. The CDR3 contains 14 residues. The CDR3 here is CASSLGQGLYGYTF. The CDR3 nucleotides read TGTGCCAGCAGCTTGGGACAAGGTCTCTATGGCTACACCTTC.

The chain couples TRBV19 to TRBJ2-1; 7 bases are shared with TRBD1. The CDR3 runs 16 residues. In germline, CDR1 is LNHDA, CDR2 SQIVND (reference sequence). The ends lost 4 bases at V and 6 bases at J; junction bases unmatched: 12. CDR3 in amino acids: CASSTGQAIRLNEQFF. CDR3 nucleotides: TGTGCCAGTAGTACAGGACAGGCCATTAGACTCAATGAGCAGTTCTTC.

This clone was seen once. V is TRBV9 and J is TRBJ2-3; 10 bases map to TRBD2. The V gene's germline CDR1 is SGDLS and CDR2 YYNGEE. This CDR3 comprises 16 residues. V gave up 0 bases and J gave up 3 bases; unmatched junction bases: 4. The CDR3 loop is CASSVGGSGRTDTQYF. The CDR3 nucleotides are TGTGCCAGCAGCGTAGGAGGTAGCGGGAGGACAGATACGCAGTATTTT.

The rearrangement uses TRBV5-1 and TRBJ1-1; TRBD1 matches at 7 bases. This CDR3 region has 16 residues. Trimming took 0 bases from V and 1 from J; bases not matched to a gene: 6. Germline lookup yields CDR1 SGHRS and CDR2 YFSETQ. The CDR3, as DNA: TGCGCCAGCAGCTTGGCCTGGACAGGAGAGAACACTGAAGCTTTCTTT. Amino acid sequence: CASSLAWTGENTEAFF.

This chain links TRBV6-1 with TRBJ2-3, with 9 bases that match TRBD2. This CDR3 comprises 16 residues. Trimming at V came to 4 bases and at J to 5 bases, leaving 10 bases not matched to a gene. CDR1 MNHNS and CDR2 SASEGT come from the germline V gene. Written as DNA, the CDR3 is TGTGCCAGCAGTGGACCCGTAGCGGGAGTTCGAGATACGCAGTATTTT. Amino acid sequence: CASSGPVAGVRDTQYF.

Note on this clone: The sample has other DNA sequences that encode this CDR3 too. CDR3 bases: TGTGCCAGTAGTAGAAGCACAGATACGCAGTATTTT. Translating it yields CASSRSTDTQYF. The chain is built from TRBV19 and TRBJ2-3; D not resolved. Deletions cut 4 bases from V and 0 bases from J, with 2 bases between. This CDR3 has 12 amino acids. Looked up from germline, CDR1 is LNHDA and CDR2 is SQIVND (reference sequence).

The gene calls are TRBV19 and TRBJ2-7; 7 bases fit TRBD2. Trimming cost V 8 bases and J 2 bases; bases outside gene matches: 6. This CDR3 contains 13 residues. Germline loops: CDR1 LNHDA, CDR2 SQIVND (reference sequence). The CDR3 here is CASGTGLPYEQYF. CDR3 nucleotides: TGTGCCAGTGGGACGGGACTACCCTACGAGCAGTACTTC.

The chain has TRBV10-3 and TRBJ1-1; D gene ambiguous. The germline gives CDR1 ENHRY, CDR2 SYGVKD. The CDR3 has 13 amino acids. V lost 3 bases and J lost 10, with 15 bases in between. This chain's CDR3 is CAISDPRGPGAFF. CDR3 in DNA: TGTGCCATCAGTGATCCTCGCGGGCCAGGAGCTTTCTTT.

The V call is TRBV2, the J call TRBJ1-2, with 9 bases fitting TRBD1. J was trimmed by 4 bases and V by 7 bases; bases with no gene match: 7. The CDR3 sequence is 14 residues long. Germline values: CDR1 SNHLY, CDR2 FYNNEI. The chain's CDR3 is CASTLDRGGYGYTF. The CDR3 DNA reads as TGTGCCAGCACCCTGGACAGGGGAGGCTATGGCTACACCTTC. The whole variable domain, remainder taken from reference TRBV2 and TRBJ1-2, is EPEVTQTPSHQVTQMGQEVILRCVPISNHLYFYWYRQILGQKVEFLVSFYNNEISEKSEIFDDQFSVERPDGSNFTLKIRSTKLEDSAMYFCASTLDRGGYGYTFGSGTRLTVV.

The chain carries TRBV5-1 and TRBJ2-7; D unclear. Trimming took 3 bases from V and 4 from J, leaving 11 bases between them. Germline CDR1 is SGHRS and CDR2 is YFSETQ. CDR3 length: 13 residues. The CDR3 DNA reads TGCGCCAGCAGCTCGACCAGGCAATACGAGCAGTACTTC. It specifies CASSSTRQYEQYF. The full variable domain, with the rest looked up from reference TRBV5-1 and TRBJ2-7, is KAGVTQTPRYLIKTRGQQVTLSCSPISGHRSVSWYQQTPGQGLQFLFEYFSETQRNKGNFPGRFSGRQFSNSRSEMNVSTLELGDSALYLCASSSTRQYEQYFGPGTRLTVT.

A single count supports this clone. Sequence at one end of the junction differs from germline and may be a read error. The identical CDR3 is also encoded by other nucleotide sequences in the sample. This chain uses TRBV7-3 with TRBJ2-4, with 11 positions matching TRBD2. CDR3 length: 19 amino acids. The germline CDR1 and CDR2 sequences are SGHTA and FQGTGA. The CDR3 spells CASSFPPTSGGLAKNIQYF. In nucleotides, the CDR3 is TGTGCCAGTAGCTTCCCCCCTACTAGCGGGGGACTAGCCAAAAACATTCAGTACTTC.

This clone has just one count. V gene TRBV5-1 combines with J gene TRBJ2-7, with 8 bases aligning to TRBD1. This CDR3 has 15 amino acids. The V gene's germline CDR1 is SGHRS and CDR2 YFSETQ. After removal of 4 bases from V and 5 bases from J, the junction contained 11 bases not matched to a gene. As DNA, the CDR3 is TGCGCCAGCAGCAGCCGGGACAGGAAATTCGACGAGCAGTACTTC. As protein: CASSSRDRKFDEQYF. Full variable domain (missing parts from reference TRBV5-1 and TRBJ2-7): KAGVTQTPRYLIKTRGQQVTLSCSPISGHRSVSWYQQTPGQGLQFLFEYFSETQRNKGNFPGRFSGRQFSNSRSEMNVSTLELGDSALYLCASSSRDRKFDEQYFGPGTRLTVT.

The V gene is TRBV30, the J gene TRBJ2-7; no clear D gene. There are 12 residues in the CDR3. The germline CDR1 and CDR2 sequences are GTSNPN and SVGIG (reference sequence). V lost 2 bases, J lost 4 bases, and 9 bases lay in between. The DNA for the CDR3 is TGTGCCTGGAGTCCCGCGCTTTACGAGCAGTACTTC. Translated, it gives CAWSPALYEQYF.

The CDR3 region has the DNA TGTGCCAGCGGACGGGTGGGGAATGAGCAGTTCTTC. Its translation is CASGRVGNEQFF. This chain uses TRBV5-4 with TRBJ2-1; D call uncertain. V shed 7 bases and J shed 7 bases, with 12 bases lying between them. This CDR3 contains 12 residues. Germline lookup yields CDR1 SGHNT and CDR2 YYREEE (reference sequence).

The J gene is TRBJ2-7, the V gene TRBV25-1; D may be TRBD2 (5 bases). CDR1 is MGHDK and CDR2 is SYGVNS in the germline V gene. This CDR3 region has 13 residues. V lost 6 bases and J 7 bases, leaving 16 bases between the germline ends. CDR3 amino acids: CASSKGNTREQYF. The CDR3 DNA reads TGTGCCAGCAGCAAAGGCAATACTAGGGAGCAGTACTTC.

The chain couples TRBV9 to TRBJ2-2; D gene ambiguous. Germline loops: CDR1 SGDLS, CDR2 YYNGEE. CDR3 length equals 15 residues. V was pared by 4 bases and J by 0 bases, with 10 bases between. The CDR3 region has the DNA TGTGCCAGCAGCCCGACAAGCGCGAACACCGGGGAGCTGTTTTTT. Translated, it gives CASSPTSANTGELFF.

This chain uses TRBV4-3 with TRBJ2-1, with D perhaps TRBD2 (5 bases). There are 16 residues in the CDR3. Germline-derived CDR1 and CDR2 are LGHNA and YSLEER. Between the trimmed V and J ends, which lost 1 base and 8 bases, there was a span of 18 bases. Here the CDR3 reads CASSQGSGPLGDEQFF. CDR3 coding DNA: TGCGCCAGCAGCCAAGGGAGCGGACCCCTAGGCGATGAGCAGTTCTTC.

The chain links TRBV29-1 to TRBJ2-2; no firm D call. This CDR3 comprises 14 residues. CDR1 SQVTM and CDR2 ANQGSEA come from the germline V gene. Trimming removed 4 bases from V and 1 base from J, with 10 bases in between. In nucleotides, the CDR3 is TGCAGCGTTGGGGGTCAGAAGAACACCGGGGAGCTGTTTTTT. Translated, it gives CSVGGQKNTGELFF.

The chain links TRBV5-6 to TRBJ2-7; 9 bases fit TRBD2. CDR1 SGHDT and CDR2 YYEEEE come from the germline V gene. The trim removed 6 bases at V and 2 bases at J, leaving 6 bases unmatched. The CDR3 has 14 amino acids. For the CDR3, the DNA is TGTGCCAGCATTAAGCGGGAGGTTCCCTACGAGCAGTACTTC. This translates into CASIKREVPYEQYF. The full variable domain, completed using reference TRBV5-6 and TRBJ2-7, is DAGVTQSPTHLIKTRGQQVTLRCSPKSGHDTVSWYQQALGQGPQFIFQYYEEEERQRGNFPDRFSGHQFPNYSSELNVNALLLGDSALYLCASIKREVPYEQYFGPGTRLTVT.

This clone has a handful of counts. The rearrangement links TRBV7-9 to TRBJ2-7; D is possibly TRBD2 (5 bases). V gave up 3 bases and J gave up 0 bases, with 9 bases separating them. CDR3 size: 14 residues. The germline V gene has CDR1 SEHNR and CDR2 FQNEAQ (reference sequence). The CDR3 loop reads CASSLDGVSYEQYF. DNA for the CDR3: TGTGCCAGCAGCTTGGACGGGGTCTCCTACGAGCAGTACTTC.

This clone appeared a few times. The V and J genes are TRBV19 and TRBJ2-7; 9 positions agree with TRBD2. The CDR3 runs 14 residues. With V trimmed by 0 bases and J by 5 bases, 2 bases remained unmatched. Germline CDR1 and CDR2: LNHDA and SQIVND (reference sequence). The CDR3 bases are TGTGCCAGTAGTATAGATGCTAGCGGGGACGAGCAGTACTTC. Translating it yields CASSIDASGDEQYF.

This chain uses TRBV28 with TRBJ2-3; 10 positions match TRBD1. V was pared by 4 bases and J by 0 bases, with 4 bases of the junction left unmatched. Germline V gene lookup returns CDR1 MDHEN and CDR2 SYDVKM. The length of the CDR3 is 16 residues. CDR3 region: CASSSRQGASTDTQYF. CDR3 DNA sequence: TGTGCCAGCAGTTCCCGACAGGGGGCTAGCACAGATACGCAGTATTTT.